These 5 T cell receptor beta chains were sequenced from one sample in a study of T cell responses to AZD1222 COVID-19 vaccine. Produced via immunoSEQ multiplex PCR; TCRdb's table is partial and in-frame only. The table shows about 94,000 clones, with roughly 84% occurring only once. This specimen was peripheral blood, taken on day 0 of AZD1222 vaccination. These receptors came from an adult in good health.

The chain has TRBV9 and TRBJ1-1, with D possibly being TRBD1 (6 bases). CDR1 is SGDLS and CDR2 is YYNGEE in the germline V gene. Between the trimmed V and J ends, which lost 0 bases and 0 bases, there was a span of 6 bases. The CDR3 length is 14 residues. CDR3 sequence reads: CASSVEGVNTEAFF. In nucleotides, the CDR3 is TGTGCCAGCAGCGTAGAGGGGGTGAACACTGAAGCTTTCTTT.

V and J are TRBV27 and TRBJ1-2; 8 nucleotides line up with TRBD1. Germline V gives CDR1 MNHEY, CDR2 SMNVEV (reference sequence). This CDR3 contains 13 residues. After removal of 3 bases from V and 8 bases from J, the junction contained 5 bases not matched to a gene. CDR3 region: CASSFGQGPGYTF. Written as DNA, the CDR3 is TGTGCCAGCAGTTTTGGACAGGGCCCCGGCTACACCTTC.

The chain couples TRBV12-5 to TRBJ1-2; D is perhaps TRBD1 (6 bases). There are 15 residues in the CDR3. V was pared by 6 bases and J by 4 bases, with 18 bases between. CDR1 LGHNT and CDR2 FRNRAP come from the germline V gene. The CDR3 reads CASGLPGGRAYGYTF. In DNA form, the CDR3 reads TGTGCTAGTGGGTTGCCCGGGGGGCGAGCCTATGGCTACACCTTC.

The chain is built from TRBV28 and TRBJ1-2; tentatively, D is TRBD1 (5 bases). This CDR3 is 13 amino acids long. The V end lost 1 base, the J end lost 2 bases, and 5 bases lay between the germline ends. Germline assignment: CDR1 MDHEN and CDR2 SYDVKM. CDR3 sequence reads: CASSLSGNYGYTF. For the CDR3, the DNA is TGTGCCAGCAGTTTATCAGGGAACTATGGCTACACCTTC.

V gene TRBV5-1 combines with J gene TRBJ2-1; possible D gene TRBD1, 5 bases. Per germline, CDR1 SGHRS and CDR2 YFSETQ. V was pared by 0 bases and J by 7 bases, with 14 bases between. The CDR3 contains 15 residues. CDR3 amino acids: CASSLEKTEDNEQFF. Here the CDR3 DNA reads TGCGCCAGCAGCTTGGAGAAGACAGAGGATAATGAGCAGTTCTTC.